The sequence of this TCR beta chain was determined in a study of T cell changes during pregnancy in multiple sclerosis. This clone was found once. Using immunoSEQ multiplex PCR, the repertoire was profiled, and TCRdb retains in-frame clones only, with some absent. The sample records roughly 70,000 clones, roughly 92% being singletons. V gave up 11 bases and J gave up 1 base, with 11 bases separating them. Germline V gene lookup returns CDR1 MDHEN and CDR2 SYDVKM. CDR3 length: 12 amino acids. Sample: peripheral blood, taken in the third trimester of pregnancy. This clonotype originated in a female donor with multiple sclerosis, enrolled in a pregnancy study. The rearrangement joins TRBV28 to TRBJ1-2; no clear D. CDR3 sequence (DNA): TGTGCCCTCTCGGGGATTAACTATGGCTACACCTTC. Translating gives CALSGINYGYTF.